The 19 T cell receptor beta chains below come from one sample, sequenced in a study of CDR3 diversity in severe acne. TCRdb re-analysed the PCR reads in MiXCR, keeping a single row per CDR3 protein. The sample yields roughly 100,000 distinct CDR3 sequences, roughly half seen once. The source material was blood. These receptors were collected from a male donor with acne.

As to this clonotype: A read error may be the cause here, since a much bigger clone is one base away. The J gene is TRBJ1-1, the V gene TRBV2; tentatively, D is TRBD1 (5 bases). The CDR3 sequence is 16 residues long. The germline V gene has CDR1 SNHLY and CDR2 FYNNEI. The ends were cut back, 0 bases at V and 0 bases at J, with 11 bases in the middle. Here the CDR3 reads CASSEADGAVNTEAFF. In DNA form, the CDR3 reads TGTGCCAGCAGTGAAGCGGACGGGGCAGTGAACACTGAAGCTTTCTTT.

The chain uses TRBV24-1 and TRBJ1-4; D unresolved. The CDR3 is made up of 11 amino acids. V was pared by 9 bases and J by 5 bases, with 6 bases between. Germline CDR1 KGHDR, CDR2 SFDVKD. The CDR3 is CATGQNEKLFF. CDR3 DNA: TGTGCCACCGGGCAGAATGAAAAACTGTTTTTT.

This clonotype was counted at least ten times. The chain joins TRBV15 to TRBJ1-5; D is possibly TRBD1 (6 bases). V lost 0 bases and J 5 bases, leaving 14 bases between the germline ends. The CDR3 is 16 amino acids. CDR1 LNHNV and CDR2 YYDKDF come from the germline V gene (reference sequence). CDR3 sequence: CATSRDPLGADQPQHF. DNA for the CDR3: TGTGCCACCAGCAGAGATCCCTTGGGGGCAGATCAGCCCCAGCATTTT.

The rearrangement links TRBV11-2 to TRBJ1-5; no clear D gene. Germline V gene lookup returns CDR1 SGHAT and CDR2 FQNNGV. Trimming cost V 3 bases and J 5 bases, with 11 bases left between them. The CDR3 is 14 residues long. CDR3 residues: CASSLSLTDQPQHF. The DNA of the CDR3 is TGTGCCAGCAGCTTGAGTTTGACCGATCAGCCCCAGCATTTT.

This clonotype was recorded a few times. No conserved phenylalanine or tryptophan ends this CDR3, so it is likely a read error. V and J are TRBV6-6 and TRBJ2-3, with D unclear. With 11 bases removed from V and 1 base from J, the gap between germline ends came to 7 bases. The V gene's germline CDR1 is MNHNY and CDR2 SVGAGI (reference sequence). The CDR3 has 11 residues. The CDR3 loop reads CAAAGTDTQYL. As DNA, the CDR3 is TGTGCCGCAGCTGGCACAGATACGCAGTATCTT.

The rearrangement links TRBV20-1 to TRBJ2-7; TRBD2 matches 9 bases. Germline loops: CDR1 DFQATT, CDR2 SNEGSKA (reference sequence). J gave up 3 bases and V 5 bases, and 8 bases lay outside the gene matches. The CDR3 covers 14 residues. CDR3 DNA: TGCAGTGCTCCATGGTTTAGCGGGAGCTACGAGCAGTACTTC. It yields the protein CSAPWFSGSYEQYF.

This clonotype was recorded once. This sequence joins TRBV29-1 and TRBJ1-2; unclear D gene. There are 11 residues in the CDR3. Between the trimmed V and J ends, which lost 2 bases and 4 bases, there was a span of 5 bases. Per germline, CDR1 SQVTM and CDR2 ANQGSEA. CDR3: CSVEPAYGYTF. For the CDR3, the DNA is TGCAGCGTTGAACCAGCCTATGGCTACACCTTC.

This clonotype has just a few counts. The chain carries TRBV20-1 and TRBJ2-7; TRBD2 agrees at 10 bases. Trimming at V came to 3 bases and at J to 3 bases, leaving 14 bases not matched to a gene. The CDR3 has 17 residues. Looked up from germline, CDR1 is DFQATT and CDR2 is SNEGSKA (reference sequence). Here the CDR3 DNA reads TGCAGTGCTAGGGCTATTACTAGCGGGACGACGTACTACGAGCAGTACTTC. Encoded protein: CSARAITSGTTYYEQYF.

This clonotype was counted at least ten times. The chain links TRBV20-1 to TRBJ1-2, with D possibly TRBD1 on 6 matching bases. V lost 6 bases, J lost 7 bases, and 12 bases lay in between. CDR3 length: 11 amino acids. Germline loops: CDR1 DFQATT, CDR2 SNEGSKA (reference sequence). DNA of the CDR3: TGCAGTGCCAAAGGGGGTAGTGGCTACACCTTC. Translating gives CSAKGGSGYTF.

This clonotype was picked up many times. The chain couples TRBV5-1 to TRBJ2-3, with 9 nucleotides matching TRBD2. CDR3 size: 15 residues. V trimming: 4 bases; J trimming: 0 bases; junction bases outside the gene matches: 3. Germline V gives CDR1 SGHRS, CDR2 YFSETQ. In nucleotides, the CDR3 is TGCGCCAGCAGCGCCGGGACTAGCAGCACAGATACGCAGTATTTT. This translates into CASSAGTSSTDTQYF. The entire variable domain, with the rest obtained from reference TRBV5-1 and TRBJ2-3, is as follows: KAGVTQTPRYLIKTRGQQVTLSCSPISGHRSVSWYQQTPGQGLQFLFEYFSETQRNKGNFPGRFSGRQFSNSRSEMNVSTLELGDSALYLCASSAGTSSTDTQYFGPGTRLTVL.

The rearrangement joins TRBV10-3 to TRBJ1-2, with 12 bases that match TRBD1. CDR1 is ENHRY and CDR2 is SYGVKD in the germline V gene. The V and J ends lost 10 bases and 6 bases, in that order; junction bases with no gene match: 15. The CDR3 is 16 residues long. The CDR3 region is CASIRPGTGGWDGYTF. CDR3 coding DNA: TGTGCCAGCATTCGACCCGGGACAGGGGGCTGGGATGGCTACACCTTC.

The chain carries TRBV20-1 and TRBJ2-7, with 7 bases that match TRBD2. With V trimmed by 5 bases and J by 3 bases, 4 bases remained unmatched. CDR1 DFQATT and CDR2 SNEGSKA come from the germline V gene (reference sequence). CDR3 length equals 12 residues. The CDR3 bases are TGCAGTGCTCAAACGGGGGGCTACGAGCAGTACTTC. Protein sequence: CSAQTGGYEQYF.

The chain combines TRBV5-1 with TRBJ1-1; no definite D call. The CDR3 is 14 residues long. With 2 bases removed from V and 0 bases from J, the gap between germline ends came to 8 bases. From germline, CDR1 is SGHRS and CDR2 YFSETQ. CDR3 bases: TGCGCCAGCAGCTTAAAGGACGTGAACACTGAAGCTTTCTTT. This translates into CASSLKDVNTEAFF.

The CDR3 region has the DNA TGTGCCAGCAGTTCGACAAGGTCTAATGAAAAACTGTTTTTT. Its protein is CASSSTRSNEKLFF. The V call is TRBV6-1, the J call TRBJ1-4; D is ambiguous. The CDR3 contains 14 residues. Trimming removed 5 bases at V and 3 bases at J, with 10 bases between. Per the germline V gene, CDR1 is MNHNS and CDR2 is SASEGT.

This clonotype was detected once. A much larger clonotype is one base distant, so this may be a read error. The genes are TRBV5-4 and TRBJ2-7, with a possible D match to TRBD1 (6 bases). Trimming removed 5 bases at V and 3 bases at J, with 12 bases between. Germline CDR1 is SGHNT and CDR2 is YYREEE (reference sequence). The CDR3 has 13 residues. The CDR3 nucleotides read TGTGCCAGCAGAAACACAGGGAACTACGAGCAGTACTTC. Residues: CASRNTGNYEQYF.

This chain uses TRBV25-1 with TRBJ1-1, with 8 nucleotides matching TRBD1. The ends lost 5 bases at V and 6 bases at J; junction bases unmatched: 2. The CDR3 sequence is 12 residues long. Germline CDR1 MGHDK, CDR2 SYGVNS. The CDR3 DNA sequence: TGTGCCAGCAGTTTGACAGGGGCTGAAGCTTTCTTT. Its translation is CASSLTGAEAFF.

The chain uses TRBV10-3 and TRBJ2-7; 9 bases map to TRBD2. Unmatched junction bases numbered 12, after V lost 5 bases and J lost 1 base. The germline CDR1 and CDR2 sequences are ENHRY and SYGVKD. CDR3 length: 17 residues. The CDR3 sequence is CAISYSNQREASYEQYF. DNA of the CDR3: TGTGCCATCAGTTACTCTAACCAGCGGGAGGCTTCCTACGAGCAGTACTTC.

This clonotype was counted ten times or more. The CDR3 sequence: CSARDSLDYNEQFF. For the CDR3, the DNA is TGCAGTGCTAGAGATTCATTAGACTACAATGAGCAGTTCTTC. The chain employs TRBV20-1 and TRBJ2-1, with D hard to call. The germline V gene has CDR1 DFQATT and CDR2 SNEGSKA (reference sequence). The CDR3 length is 14 residues. Trimming took 0 bases from V and 3 from J, leaving 9 bases between them.

Ten or more counts support this clonotype. For the CDR3, the DNA is TGCAGTACTCAGAGGGGGCTGCCTAACTACGAGCAGTACTTC. Amino acids: CSTQRGLPNYEQYF. J is TRBJ2-7 and V is TRBV20-1; 7 nucleotides align to TRBD1. The CDR3 is 14 amino acids. V dropped 8 bases and J dropped 3; count of bases not matched to a gene: 13. Germline CDR1 reads DFQATT; CDR2 reads SNEGSKA (reference sequence).